This record covers a single T cell receptor beta chain. This entry comes from a study of blood T cells in healthy people across ages. Trimming cost V 5 bases and J 8 bases; bases outside gene matches: 6. There are 14 residues in the CDR3. Germline lookup yields CDR1 SGHTA and CDR2 FQGNSA. The second PCR ran about 6 to 11 cycles with a sample-barcoded 5' primer and J-beta primers. Each sample provided no less than 3 million CDR3-containing paired-end reads. TCRdb fed the 5' RACE reads into MiXCR, producing one record per CDR3 protein. The data show about 800,000 distinct CDR3 sequences, 20% to 30% seen once. This sample was also put to use in a study of T cells of mothers and their children. According to that study: The people who donated were three healthy Caucasian mothers and their six children. Per mother, over 9.5 million TCR beta CDR3 reads were obtained; per child, around 2.8 million.

The sequenced sample was blood. This clonotype was obtained from a boy younger than 18 in good health. The rearrangement links TRBV7-2 to TRBJ1-4; 9 bases line up with TRBD1. This CDR3 is CASSTGGFGEKLFF. CDR3 in DNA: TGTGCCAGCAGCACAGGGGGCTTCGGGGAAAAACTGTTTTTT.